This T cell receptor (beta chain) emerged from a study of cytomegalovirus exposure and HLA in healthy donors. TCRdb's copy holds only in-frame clones and misses some; the assay was immunoSEQ multiplex PCR. The sample lists fewer than 200,000 clones; 65% to 85% were seen once. CDR3 length equals 14 residues. The germline V gene encodes CDR1 MNHEY and CDR2 SMNVEV (reference sequence). V lost 5 bases to trimming and J lost 0 bases, with 10 bases between them. While the first cohort had some 700 subjects, the donors belonged to the separate validation cohort of over a hundred subjects. With regard to this clone: Its cognate antigen is unknown.

General study points: The authors enumerated over 150 TCR beta chains as linked to cytomegalovirus. Cytomegalovirus status, reportedly, was diagnosed with high specificity and sensitivity by the classifier. Three chains tied to CMV proved CMV antigen-specific in vitro.

The rearrangement joins TRBV27 to TRBJ1-2; D remains ambiguous. The sequence was collected from a woman between 18 and 29 years old in good health and CMV-seropositive. Sequenced input: PBMCs. The CDR3 loop reads CASSPSPANYGYTF. The CDR3 nucleotides read TGTGCCAGCAGTCCCTCCCCGGCTAACTATGGCTACACCTTC.